This TCR beta chain was sequenced in a study of cytomegalovirus exposure and HLA in healthy donors. Primers included in the PCR were 60 Vbeta and 13 Jbeta primers. The protocol was immunoSEQ multiplex PCR, while the TCRdb copy is restricted to in-frame clones and leaves out a portion. The sample includes some 120,000 clones, approximately 81% seen only once; the top ten take 2% to 2.5%. At the time of sampling, donors were nominally healthy, though unrecorded immune exposures were likely. This clone was observed a single time. Its antigen is as yet unknown. Study outcomes and limitations: Sequencing likely produced, as an artifact, a cluster of highly shared sequence variants.

The germline gives CDR1 SGDLS, CDR2 YYNGEE. Trimming removed 4 bases at V and 8 bases at J, with 22 bases between. The CDR3 has 16 residues. The sequenced sample consisted of PBMCs. The J gene is TRBJ2-1, the V gene TRBV9; possibly TRBD1 for D (6 bases). The clonotype was recovered from a man aged 18-30 years in good health and CMV-seronegative. The CDR3 nucleotides read TGTGCCAGCAGCAGATCGACAGGAAGGAACACACATGAGCAGTTCTTC. Protein sequence: CASSRSTGRNTHEQFF.